This TCR beta chain emerged from a study of glioma-infiltrating T cells after dendritic cell vaccination. Study at large: Autologous tumor lysate was loaded overnight onto monocyte-derived dendritic cells grown 7 to 8 days with IL-4 and GM-CSF.

Overall study findings and caveats: The cohort had few patients with full blood and tumor sets.

In the case of this clone: Its target is not known.

Blood PBMC samples: pre-vaccination, two weeks post third vaccination, and at tumor progression. Sequenced by immunoSEQ multiplex PCR; TCRdb stores in-frame clones only, minus some. In the table there are tens of thousands of clones, roughly 84% of which are singletons. This receptor was identified in a human donor with glioblastoma. The specimen comprised blood, sampled before dendritic cell vaccination.

The CDR3: CASSQAPSGSLYEQFF. CDR3 in DNA: TGCGCCAGCAGCCAAGCCCCTAGCGGGAGTCTCTATGAGCAGTTCTTC. The V call is TRBV4-1, the J call TRBJ2-1; TRBD2 matches at 10 bases. Germline-derived CDR1 and CDR2 are MGHRA and YSYEKL. V dropped 1 base and J dropped 8; count of bases not matched to a gene: 8. The length of the CDR3 is 16 residues.